The rows below give T cell receptor beta chains drawn from one sample of a study of blood T cell repertoires in COVID-19. TCRdb's copy holds only in-frame clones and misses some; the assay was immunoSEQ multiplex PCR. The sample has under 85,000 clones; about 90% are singletons. Sequencing input: peripheral blood. The receptor set was obtained from a middle-aged man with COVID-19, enrolled during active disease. CDR3s include the opening cysteine and the closing phenylalanine or tryptophan.

v_gene: TRBV9; j_gene: TRBJ2-7; CDR3aa: CASSVGNRELYEQYF
v_gene: TRBV3-1/TRBV3-2; j_gene: TRBJ1-2; CDR3aa: CASSQDVAGANGYTF
v_gene: TRBV29-1; j_gene: TRBJ2-7; CDR3aa: CSVEGAGTYEQYF
v_gene: TRBV5-1; j_gene: TRBJ1-4; CDR3aa: CASRGVGATNEKLFF
v_gene: TRBV5-1; j_gene: TRBJ2-2; CDR3aa: CASSLDMTLDTGELFF
v_gene: TRBV9; j_gene: TRBJ1-3; CDR3aa: CASSTSTGSSGNTIYF
v_gene: TRBV4-1; j_gene: TRBJ2-2; CDR3aa: CASSPDRGTGELFF
v_gene: TRBV7-9; j_gene: TRBJ2-1; CDR3aa: CASSPRGVSYNEQFF
v_gene: TRBV11-3; j_gene: TRBJ1-3; CDR3aa: CASSGTGGTIYF
v_gene: TRBV29-1; j_gene: TRBJ2-7; CDR3aa: CSVEVSGTYEQYF
v_gene: TRBV15; j_gene: TRBJ1-1; CDR3aa: CATTRGQKNTEAFF
v_gene: TRBV7-8; j_gene: TRBJ1-5; CDR3aa: CASSFGDQPQHF
v_gene: TRBV7-9; j_gene: TRBJ2-3; CDR3aa: CASSPRGPDTQYF
v_gene: TRBV10-3; j_gene: TRBJ2-5; CDR3aa: CAISETTVQETQYF
v_gene: TRBV28; j_gene: TRBJ1-3; CDR3aa: CASSGRLGTGGNTIYF
v_gene: TRBV3-1/TRBV3-2; j_gene: TRBJ2-3; CDR3aa: CASSQGPGTDTQYF
v_gene: TRBV5-1; j_gene: TRBJ2-3; CDR3aa: CASSPDRGTDTQYF
v_gene: TRBV2; j_gene: TRBJ1-4; CDR3aa: CASRDRQGVEKLFF
v_gene: TRBV2; j_gene: TRBJ1-5; CDR3aa: CASSQQVSQPQHF
v_gene: TRBV7-8; j_gene: TRBJ1-5; CDR3aa: CASSQNQGLGNQPQHF
v_gene: TRBV18; j_gene: TRBJ1-5; CDR3aa: CASSQGQGVNQPQHF
v_gene: TRBV11-2; j_gene: TRBJ2-3; CDR3aa: CASSPWQGSDTQYF
v_gene: TRBV11-2; j_gene: TRBJ1-6; CDR3aa: CASSLDVTGSSPLHF
v_gene: TRBV27; j_gene: TRBJ1-1; CDR3aa: CASSRRGDMNTEAFF
v_gene: TRBV6-5; j_gene: TRBJ1-1; CDR3aa: CASTLYTEAFF
v_gene: TRBV14; j_gene: TRBJ2-4; CDR3aa: CASSQEPHIQYF